This T cell receptor (beta chain) was documented in a study of neurological immune-mediated disorders. TCRdb used MiXCR to reprocess the 5' RACE reads, holding one entry per CDR3 protein. This sample yields about 41,000 distinct CDR3 sequences, of which about 2.3% are seen a single time; approximately 12% belongs to the top ten. The CDR3 has 14 amino acids. Germline CDR1 reads SGHRS; CDR2 reads YFSETQ. The ends were cut back, 5 bases at V and 3 bases at J, with 14 bases in the middle. This clonotype occurred many times. The genes are TRBV5-1 and TRBJ2-5; D perhaps matches TRBD2 (5 bases). The TCR was taken from a man aged 30 to 45 with multiple sclerosis. Sequenced sample: PBMCs. CDR3 sequence: CASRTMGSEETQYF. The CDR3, as DNA: TGCGCCAGCAGAACGATGGGGAGTGAAGAGACCCAGTACTTC.